The 8 T cell receptor beta chains given below trace back to one sample, sequenced in a study of CD8+ T cells in alopecia areata. Regarding treatment: oral pan-JAK inhibitor, 5-10 mg twice daily. Reverse transcription of extracted RNA yielded cDNA, which provided the sequencing template. Here immunoSEQ multiplex PCR was the method, and the copy in TCRdb shows in-frame clones only, minus some. The profile covers roughly 100,000 clones, with 86% appearing a single time and 11% taken by the ten largest. The sequencing here drew on CD8+ T cells sorted from blood, taken at roughly week 30, from a patient treated with tofacitinib. Receptors were obtained from a human donor with alopecia areata.

The rearrangement uses TRBV29-1 and TRBJ2-1, with D unresolved. V was cut by 2 bases and J by 9 bases, with 11 bases left in between. Germline V gene sequence: CDR1 SQVTM, CDR2 ANQGSEA. This CDR3 region has 12 residues. CDR3 nucleotides: TGCAGCGTTGAATACCAGCCGAGTGAGCAGTTCTTC. Translating it yields CSVEYQPSEQFF.

The CDR3 spells CASSSLEAYEQYF. The CDR3 region has the DNA TGTGCCAGCAGCTCCCTAGAGGCTTACGAGCAGTACTTC. The rearrangement uses TRBV13 and TRBJ2-7; D unresolved. CDR3 size: 13 residues. V dropped 4 bases and J dropped 4 bases, with 11 bases sitting between them. The germline gives CDR1 PRHDT, CDR2 FYEKMQ (reference sequence).

The rearrangement links TRBV5-4 to TRBJ2-7, with D maybe TRBD2 (6 bases). The CDR3 covers 18 residues. Germline lookup yields CDR1 SGHNT and CDR2 YYREEE (reference sequence). Trimming left V 3 bases short and J 2 bases short, with 24 bases between. CDR3 DNA sequence: TGTGCCAGCAGCTCGGGGCGCAACGTGGTAGCGGAACCCTACGAGCAGTACTTC. Amino acids: CASSSGRNVVAEPYEQYF.

The count of this clone is one. This rearrangement joins TRBV27 to TRBJ2-3; D not certain. Trimming took off 2 bases at V and 4 bases at J, with 13 bases between the two ends. CDR1 is MNHEY and CDR2 is SMNVEV in the germline V gene (reference sequence). This CDR3 is 15 amino acids long. CDR3: CASSLEVGSPDTQYF. The DNA of the CDR3 is TGTGCCAGCAGTTTAGAGGTTGGGTCCCCAGATACGCAGTATTTT.

This chain links TRBV2 with TRBJ2-1; D might be TRBD2 (5 bases). Germline values: CDR1 SNHLY, CDR2 FYNNEI. The CDR3 is 13 residues long. Deletions cut 3 bases from V and 6 bases from J, with 9 bases between. In DNA form, the CDR3 reads TGTGCCAGCAGTGAGGGCCTAGCCAATGAGCAGTTCTTC. Amino acids: CASSEGLANEQFF.

V and J are TRBV15 and TRBJ2-1; no firm D call. The CDR3 has 13 residues. V gave up 5 bases and J gave up 2 bases, with 7 bases separating them. CDR1 and CDR2 from the germline V gene are LNHNV and YYDKDF (reference sequence). CDR3 coding DNA: TGTGCCACCAGCTTTGAGGCCTACAATGAGCAGTTCTTC. Protein: CATSFEAYNEQFF.

V and J are TRBV5-1 and TRBJ2-7; possible D gene TRBD2, 6 bases. Germline V CDR1 and CDR2: SGHRS, YFSETQ. CDR3 length: 14 amino acids. Between the trimmed V and J ends, which lost 3 bases and 0 bases, there was a span of 10 bases. The CDR3 is CASSSGLISYEQYF. In DNA form, the CDR3 reads TGCGCCAGCAGCTCGGGACTCATCTCCTACGAGCAGTACTTC.

The CDR3 sequence: CASTPSGTAYEQYF. Here the CDR3 DNA reads TGTGCCAGCACCCCCTCCGGGACAGCCTACGAGCAGTACTTC. The chain couples TRBV6-5 to TRBJ2-7, with TRBD1 matching 7 bases. V shed 7 bases and J 2 bases; nucleotides not matched to a gene: 8. CDR1 and CDR2 (germline): MNHEY, SVGAGI. This CDR3 is 14 amino acids long.